The 30 T cell receptor beta chains given below trace back to one sample, sequenced in a study of beta chain features in type 1 diabetes. Every isolated RNA sample was fully reverse transcribed, so sequencing captured expressed TCRB transcripts. TCRdb's table, derived via immunoSEQ multiplex PCR, lists solely in-frame clones and lacks some. Here the sample spans over 150,000 clones, over 9% being singletons. Study-level results: Moderately but significantly shorter TCRB CDR3s were found in Type 1 diabetes patients in all four CD4+ subsets.

Antigen specificity for these receptors is unknown. Specimen: central memory CD4+ T cells from blood. All receptors derive from a man aged 25 to 45 with type 1 diabetes.

This clone appeared a few times. The J gene is TRBJ2-6, the V gene TRBV28; possible D gene TRBD1, 5 bases. Germline V gene sequence: CDR1 MDHEN, CDR2 SYDVKM. The CDR3 consists of 15 residues. V was clipped by 3 bases and J by 16 bases, with 22 bases between them. CDR3 nucleotides: TGTGCCAGCAGTTTTCAGGGCAGGGTCAGTTTAGGGCTGACTTTC. This gives the protein CASSFQGRVSLGLTF. The full variable domain, completed using reference TRBV28 and TRBJ2-6, is DVKVTQSSRYLVKRTGEKVFLECVQDMDHENMFWYRQDPGLGLRLIYFSYDVKMKEKGDIPEGYSVSREKKERFSLILESASTNQTSMYLCASSFQGRVSLGLTFGAGSRLTVL.

The rearrangement links TRBV7-3 to TRBJ2-1, with D unclear. The germline gives CDR1 SGHTA, CDR2 FQGTGA. The CDR3 sequence is 14 residues long. V was shortened by 3 bases and J by 0 bases, with 6 bases between the two germline ends. The CDR3 protein is CASSFGGSYNEQFF. The DNA for the CDR3 is TGTGCCAGCAGCTTCGGTGGCTCCTACAATGAGCAGTTCTTC.

V is TRBV7-3 and J is TRBJ2-3; TRBD2 agrees at 8 bases. In germline, CDR1 is SGHTA, CDR2 FQGTGA. V was clipped by 2 bases and J by 5 bases; unmatched bases: 12. The CDR3 sequence is 17 residues long. Here the CDR3 DNA reads TGTGCCAGCAGCTTACCCAGCGGGAGCAAGGGGTTAGATACGCAGTATTTT. Amino acids: CASSLPSGSKGLDTQYF.

This chain links TRBV2 with TRBJ2-5, with TRBD1 identical over 11 bases. V was pared by 5 bases and J by 5 bases, with 4 bases of the junction left unmatched. CDR1 and CDR2 from the germline V gene are SNHLY and FYNNEI. This CDR3 spans 14 amino acids. CDR3 sequence: CASSRTGGVETQYF. In DNA, the CDR3 is TGTGCCAGCAGTAGGACAGGGGGCGTGGAGACCCAGTACTTC. Full variable domain (outside the CDR3, taken from reference TRBV2 and TRBJ2-5): EPEVTQTPSHQVTQMGQEVILRCVPISNHLYFYWYRQILGQKVEFLVSFYNNEISEKSEIFDDQFSVERPDGSNFTLKIRSTKLEDSAMYFCASSRTGGVETQYFGPGTRLLVL.

The V call is TRBV9, the J call TRBJ2-7; the match to TRBD2 covers 10 bases. CDR3 size: 13 residues. J was trimmed by 6 bases and V by 3 bases; bases with no gene match: 3. Germline V gene data show CDR1 as SGDLS and CDR2 as YYNGEE. In DNA form, the CDR3 reads TGTGCCAGCAGCGCTAGCGGGAGATCCGAGCAGTACTTC. Protein: CASSASGRSEQYF.

This clone was detected only a few times. This sequence joins TRBV4-3 and TRBJ2-6, with 9 positions matching TRBD2. The J segment lost 0 bases and the V segment lost 1 base, leaving 4 bases of the junction unmatched. The CDR3 spans 18 residues. CDR1 and CDR2 (germline): LGHNA, YSLEER. The CDR3 protein is CASSQGLAASSGANVLTF. CDR3 nucleotides: TGCGCCAGCAGCCAAGGACTAGCGGCTTCCTCTGGGGCCAACGTCCTGACTTTC.

A few counts support this clone. This chain links TRBV27 with TRBJ1-2; TRBD1 aligns across 7 bases. J gave up 0 bases and V 5 bases, and 9 bases lay outside the gene matches. Germline-derived CDR1 and CDR2 are MNHEY and SMNVEV (reference sequence). This CDR3 region has 16 residues. The CDR3 DNA follows: TGTGCCAGCAGTCGGCACCTCAGGGGGTCTAACTATGGCTACACCTTC. Encoded protein: CASSRHLRGSNYGYTF.

The rearrangement joins TRBV2 to TRBJ1-5, with D unclear. V was pared by 6 bases and J by 3 bases, with 12 bases between. Germline V gene sequence: CDR1 SNHLY, CDR2 FYNNEI. The CDR3 sequence is 14 residues long. CDR3 nucleotide sequence: TGTGCCAGCAGCCGGACGGGAAACAATCAGCCCCAGCATTTT. It translates to CASSRTGNNQPQHF.

The CDR3 protein is CATSSLYVGYTF. As DNA, the CDR3 is TGTGCCACCAGCAGTCTTTATGTTGGCTACACCTTC. The V and J genes are TRBV15 and TRBJ1-2; D remains unclear. This CDR3 contains 12 residues. V was trimmed by 3 bases and J by 7 bases, leaving 9 bases between them. Germline V gene sequence: CDR1 LNHNV, CDR2 YYDKDF (reference sequence).

This clone appeared a few times. The rearrangement links TRBV5-1 to TRBJ1-1; TRBD1 is a possible D gene (5 bases). Germline V gene data show CDR1 as SGHRS and CDR2 as YFSETQ. V was cut by 0 bases and J by 0 bases, with 12 bases left in between. This CDR3 spans 16 amino acids. Here the CDR3 DNA reads TGCGCCAGCAGCTTGGGCGGGGCAGCCTTGAACACTGAAGCTTTCTTT. As protein: CASSLGGAALNTEAFF.

This chain uses TRBV4-1 with TRBJ2-3; TRBD2 matches 11 bases. The germline gives CDR1 MGHRA, CDR2 YSYEKL. V trimming: 4 bases; J trimming: 1 base; junction bases outside the gene matches: 10. This CDR3 comprises 18 residues. The CDR3 here is CASSLRELAGVGTDTQYF. CDR3 DNA: TGCGCCAGCAGCCTCCGGGAACTAGCGGGAGTTGGCACAGATACGCAGTATTTT.

This clone was found a few times. V usage is TRBV9 and J usage is TRBJ1-1, with D possibly being TRBD1 (6 bases). The CDR3 is 14 residues long. Germline V CDR1 and CDR2: SGDLS, YYNGEE. Trimming removed 2 bases from V and 3 bases from J, with 11 bases in between. CDR3 protein: CASSVTQGDTEAFF. The CDR3 nucleotides are TGTGCCAGCAGCGTCACACAGGGCGACACTGAAGCTTTCTTT.

With regard to this clone: Other nucleotide sequences from this sample produce the same CDR3. V is TRBV7-3 and J is TRBJ2-2; TRBD1 matches 7 bases. The CDR3 covers 15 residues. The ends lost 5 bases at V and 1 base at J; junction bases unmatched: 4. Germline CDR1 reads SGHTA; CDR2 reads FQGTGA. CDR3 protein: CASSPPGGNTGELFF. Here the CDR3 DNA reads TGTGCCAGCAGCCCTCCAGGGGGGAACACCGGGGAGCTGTTTTTT. The full variable domain, with the rest looked up from reference TRBV7-3 and TRBJ2-2, is GAGVSQTPSNKVTEKGKYVELRCDPISGHTALYWYRQSLGQGPEFLIYFQGTGAADDSGLPNDRFFAVRPEGSVSTLKIQRTERGDSAVYLCASSPPGGNTGELFFGEGSRLTVL.

This clone has only a few counts. The V call is TRBV28, the J call TRBJ2-5; D is uncertain. The CDR3 is 11 amino acids. Germline CDR1 is MDHEN and CDR2 is SYDVKM. The germline V and J ends were trimmed by 1 base and 7 bases, with 4 bases remaining between them. The CDR3 region is CASSLSGTQYF. CDR3 nucleotides: TGTGCCAGCAGTTTATCAGGGACCCAGTACTTC.

The rearrangement uses TRBV2 and TRBJ1-5, with D perhaps TRBD1 (6 bases). Germline CDR1 reads SNHLY; CDR2 reads FYNNEI. The CDR3 consists of 14 residues. V was pared by 6 bases and J by 5 bases, with 14 bases between. The CDR3 is CASRADSRDQPQHF. The DNA for the CDR3 is TGTGCCAGCAGGGCGGACAGTCGTGATCAGCCCCAGCATTTT.

V usage is TRBV18 and J usage is TRBJ2-7; 7 bases align to TRBD2. CDR1 is KGHSH, CDR2 LQKENI, per germline. The trim removed 2 bases at V and 4 bases at J, leaving 5 bases unmatched. The length of the CDR3 is 14 residues. The CDR3 loop is CASSPSGGGYEQYF. CDR3 nucleotide sequence: TGTGCCAGCTCACCAAGTGGGGGGGGTTACGAGCAGTACTTC. The variable domain in full, completed from reference TRBV18 and TRBJ2-7, reads NAGVMQNPRHLVRRRGQEARLRCSPMKGHSHVYWYRQLPEEGLKFMVYLQKENIIDESGMPKERFSAEFPKEGPSILRIQQVVRGDSAAYFCASSPSGGGYEQYFGPGTRLTVT.

This clone was detected once. The chain carries TRBV6-6 and TRBJ2-7; D unclear. With 7 bases removed from V and 3 bases from J, the gap between germline ends came to 19 bases. Germline V lookup: CDR1 MNHNY, CDR2 SVGAGI (reference sequence). The CDR3 is 15 amino acids. Here the CDR3 DNA reads TGTGCCAGCACCTACACCGGCGGCACTTTCTACGAGCAGTACTTC. This translates into CASTYTGGTFYEQYF.

This sequence joins TRBV28 and TRBJ2-1; tentatively, D is TRBD1 (5 bases). Germline V CDR1 and CDR2: MDHEN, SYDVKM. V shed 0 bases and J shed 1 base, with 10 bases lying between them. The CDR3 length is 16 residues. In DNA, the CDR3 is TGTGCCAGCAGTTTATGGACAGCAACATCCTACAATGAGCAGTTCTTC. It specifies CASSLWTATSYNEQFF.

This clone has a handful of counts. The chain uses TRBV7-9 and TRBJ2-7, with D possibly TRBD2 on 7 matching bases. Germline values: CDR1 SEHNR, CDR2 FQNEAQ (reference sequence). The CDR3 length is 14 residues. Deletions cut 4 bases from V and 4 bases from J, with 14 bases between. The CDR3 reads CASSSSGGGYEQYF. For the CDR3, the DNA is TGTGCCAGCAGCTCTAGCGGAGGGGGTTACGAGCAGTACTTC.

The chain uses TRBV6-5 and TRBJ1-2; TRBD1 aligns across 7 bases. Germline V gives CDR1 MNHEY, CDR2 SVGAGI. V dropped 6 bases and J dropped 3; count of bases not matched to a gene: 7. This CDR3 is built from 14 residues. The DNA for the CDR3 is TGTGCCAGCAGGACGGGACAGAGATACTATGGCTACACCTTC. This codes for CASRTGQRYYGYTF.

This clone has only a few counts. The V gene is TRBV5-1, the J gene TRBJ2-5; 12 bases fit TRBD2. CDR3 length: 19 amino acids. The ends lost 1 base at V and 3 bases at J; junction bases unmatched: 13. Germline V gene sequence: CDR1 SGHRS, CDR2 YFSETQ. The CDR3 nucleotides read TGCGCCAGCAGCTTGTGGTCTCGGGGAAGGACTAGCGGGAAAGAGACCCAGTACTTC. This gives the protein CASSLWSRGRTSGKETQYF.

This chain joins TRBV19 and TRBJ2-1; 10 bases are shared with TRBD2. In germline, CDR1 is LNHDA, CDR2 SQIVND (reference sequence). There are 15 residues in the CDR3. V dropped 4 bases and J dropped 11; count of bases not matched to a gene: 11. CDR3 sequence: CASSSWTSGYSQQFF. In DNA form, the CDR3 reads TGTGCCAGTAGTAGCTGGACTAGCGGCTACTCCCAGCAGTTCTTC. Filled out from reference TRBV19 and TRBJ2-1, the complete variable domain reads DGGITQSPKYLFRKEGQNVTLSCEQNLNHDAMYWYRQDPGQGLRLIYYSQIVNDFQKGDIAEGYSVSREKKESFPLTVTSAQKNPTAFYLCASSSWTSGYSQQFFGPGTRLTVL.

The J gene is TRBJ1-5, the V gene TRBV5-4; 7 bases align to TRBD1. The CDR3 is 16 residues long. V was clipped by 0 bases and J by 3 bases; unmatched bases: 6. Germline CDR1 SGHNT, CDR2 YYREEE (reference sequence). The CDR3 nucleotides read TGTGCCAGCAGCTTGGGAGGGACAGCCAACAATCAGCCCCAGCATTTT. This sequence encodes CASSLGGTANNQPQHF.

This clone was counted a few times. The rearrangement links TRBV9 to TRBJ2-1, with D perhaps matching TRBD2 (5 bases). Germline-derived CDR1 and CDR2 are SGDLS and YYNGEE. This CDR3 is 16 amino acids long. Trimming cost V 0 bases and J 1 base, with 11 bases left between them. CDR3 sequence reads: CASSVVRGSSYNEQFF. The CDR3, as DNA: TGTGCCAGCAGCGTAGTCAGAGGGAGTTCCTACAATGAGCAGTTCTTC. Drawing the rest from reference TRBV9 and TRBJ2-1, the complete variable domain is DSGVTQTPKHLITATGQRVTLRCSPRSGDLSVYWYQQSLDQGLQFLIQYYNGEERAKGNILERFSAQQFPDLHSELNLSSLELGDSALYFCASSVVRGSSYNEQFFGPGTRLTVL.

The V gene is TRBV5-1, the J gene TRBJ2-5; TRBD2 matches at 9 bases. There are 17 residues in the CDR3. Germline trimming cut 0 bases from V and 0 bases from J; bases unmatched to any gene: 6. Germline V CDR1 and CDR2: SGHRS, YFSETQ. The CDR3 DNA is TGCGCCAGCAGCTTGGCCGCTCTAGCGGGAAACCAAGAGACCCAGTACTTC. Protein product: CASSLAALAGNQETQYF.

The chain recombines TRBV30 with TRBJ1-2; possible D gene TRBD1, 6 bases. The germline gives CDR1 GTSNPN, CDR2 SVGIG (reference sequence). The CDR3 runs 12 residues. The V end was cut by 2 bases, the J end by 4 bases, with 8 bases between. CDR3 DNA: TGTGCCTGGAGTTCCAGGGGCTATGGCTACACCTTC. Translating it yields CAWSSRGYGYTF.

CDR3 in amino acids: CASSEGPSGEPVGEQYF. In DNA, the CDR3 is TGTGCCAGCTCGGAGGGTCCATCGGGGGAGCCGGTGGGCGAGCAGTACTTC. The chain employs TRBV28 and TRBJ2-7; D might be TRBD2 (6 bases). This CDR3 spans 17 amino acids. Germline CDR1 reads MDHEN; CDR2 reads SYDVKM. Deletions cut 8 bases from V and 6 bases from J, with 29 bases between.

This chain uses TRBV6-4 with TRBJ1-5; 10 bases are a match to TRBD1. With 7 bases clipped from V and 1 base from J, the junction kept 10 bases outside the gene matches. From germline, CDR1 is MRHNA and CDR2 SNTAGT. The length of the CDR3 is 17 residues. CDR3 DNA sequence: TGTGCCAGCACAGGAAGGGGACAGGGGAGAAGCAATCAGCCCCAGCATTTT. Translating gives CASTGRGQGRSNQPQHF.

The V gene is TRBV5-1, the J gene TRBJ1-2; D might be TRBD1 (6 bases). The CDR3 contains 13 residues. The ends were cut back, 2 bases at V and 7 bases at J, with 12 bases in the middle. Germline V gives CDR1 SGHRS, CDR2 YFSETQ. The CDR3 spells CASSFGQGLGYTF. The CDR3 DNA reads as TGCGCCAGCAGCTTTGGGCAGGGGCTTGGCTACACCTTC.

The DNA of the CDR3 is TGTGCCAGCAGCTTGGGGACTAGCGAACGCGAGCAGTACTTC. Translation gives CASSLGTSEREQYF. This sequence joins TRBV5-4 and TRBJ2-7, with 9 positions matching TRBD2. J gave up 6 bases and V 0 bases, and 4 bases lay outside the gene matches. CDR1 and CDR2 (germline): SGHNT, YYREEE (reference sequence). The CDR3 spans 14 residues.